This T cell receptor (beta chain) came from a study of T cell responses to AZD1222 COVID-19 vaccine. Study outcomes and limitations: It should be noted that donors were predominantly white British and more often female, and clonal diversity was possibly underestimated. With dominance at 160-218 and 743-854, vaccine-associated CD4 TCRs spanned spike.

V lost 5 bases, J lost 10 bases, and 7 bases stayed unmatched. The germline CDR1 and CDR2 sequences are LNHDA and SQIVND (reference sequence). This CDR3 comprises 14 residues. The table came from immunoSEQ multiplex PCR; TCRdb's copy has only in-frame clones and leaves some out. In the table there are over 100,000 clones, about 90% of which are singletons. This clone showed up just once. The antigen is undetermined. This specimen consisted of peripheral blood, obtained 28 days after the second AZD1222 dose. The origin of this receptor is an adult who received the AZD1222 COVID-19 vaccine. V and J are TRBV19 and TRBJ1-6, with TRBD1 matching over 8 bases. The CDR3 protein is CASSGGQGNSPLHF. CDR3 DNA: TGTGCCAGTAGTGGCGGACAGGGAAACTCACCCCTCCACTTT.